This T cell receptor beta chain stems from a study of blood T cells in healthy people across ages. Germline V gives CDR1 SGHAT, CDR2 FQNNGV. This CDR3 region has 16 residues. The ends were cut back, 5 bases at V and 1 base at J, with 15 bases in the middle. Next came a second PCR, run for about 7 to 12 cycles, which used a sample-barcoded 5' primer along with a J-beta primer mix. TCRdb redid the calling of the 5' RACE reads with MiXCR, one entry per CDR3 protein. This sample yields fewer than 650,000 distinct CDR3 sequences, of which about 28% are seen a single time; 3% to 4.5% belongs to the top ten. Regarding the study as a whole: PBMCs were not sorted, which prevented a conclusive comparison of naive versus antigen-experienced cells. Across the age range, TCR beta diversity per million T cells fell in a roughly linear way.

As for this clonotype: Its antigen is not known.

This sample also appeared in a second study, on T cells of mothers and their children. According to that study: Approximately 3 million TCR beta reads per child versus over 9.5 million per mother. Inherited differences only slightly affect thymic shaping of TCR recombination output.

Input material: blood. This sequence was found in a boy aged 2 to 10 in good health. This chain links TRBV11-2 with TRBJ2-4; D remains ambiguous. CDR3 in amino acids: CASSHYRNYAKNIQYF. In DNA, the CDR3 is TGTGCCAGCAGCCACTATCGTAACTACGCCAAAAACATTCAGTACTTC.